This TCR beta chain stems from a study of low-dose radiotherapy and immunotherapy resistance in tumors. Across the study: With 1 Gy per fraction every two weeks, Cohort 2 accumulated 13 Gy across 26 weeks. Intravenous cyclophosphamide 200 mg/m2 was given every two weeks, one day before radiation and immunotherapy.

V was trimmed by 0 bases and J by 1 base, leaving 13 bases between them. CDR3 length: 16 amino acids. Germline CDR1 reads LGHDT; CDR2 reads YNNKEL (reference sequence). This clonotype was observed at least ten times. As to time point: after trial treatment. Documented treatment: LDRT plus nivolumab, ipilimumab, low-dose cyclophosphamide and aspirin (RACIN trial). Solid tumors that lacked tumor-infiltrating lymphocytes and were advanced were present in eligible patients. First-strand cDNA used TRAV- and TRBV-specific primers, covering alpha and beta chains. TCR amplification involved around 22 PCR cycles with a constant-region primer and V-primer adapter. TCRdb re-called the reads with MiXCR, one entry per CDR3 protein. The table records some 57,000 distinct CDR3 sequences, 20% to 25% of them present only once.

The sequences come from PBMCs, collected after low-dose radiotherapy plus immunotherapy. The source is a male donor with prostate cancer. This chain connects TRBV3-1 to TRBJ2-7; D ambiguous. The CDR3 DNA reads TGTGCCAGCAGCCAAGATCTTGCATCCCTTTCCTACGAGCAGTACTTC. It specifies CASSQDLASLSYEQYF.